This T cell receptor (beta chain) is drawn from a study of T cells in narcolepsy. Study-level background: Patients with NT1 or NT2 and healthy control donors were enrolled.

From germline, CDR1 is MGHRA and CDR2 YSYEKL. V shed 0 bases and J shed 2 bases, with 10 bases lying between them. The CDR3 contains 15 residues. Produced via immunoSEQ multiplex PCR; TCRdb's table is partial and in-frame only. The sample yields around 32,000 clones, about 76% seen once. Only one count was recorded for this clone. The sequencing input was CD45RA- memory CD4+ T cells from PBMCs. The receptor was derived from a human donor with narcolepsy. V usage is TRBV4-1 and J usage is TRBJ1-2; D ambiguous. The CDR3 sequence is CASSQEADKNYGYTF. The CDR3 DNA follows: TGCGCCAGCAGCCAAGAGGCCGACAAGAACTATGGCTACACCTTC.